Shown below are 19 T cell receptor beta chains from a single sample sequenced in a study of identical twins. TCRdb redid the calling of the 5' RACE reads with MiXCR, one entry per CDR3 protein. The sample consists of about 570,000 distinct CDR3 sequences, roughly 9.5% of them appearing once. This same sample was also part of a study on yellow fever vaccine responses in identical twins.

The material sequenced was PBMCs. These receptors all come from a woman younger than 30 in good health.

The rearrangement joins TRBV11-1 to TRBJ2-5; TRBD2 matches at 8 bases. Trimming removed 2 bases from V and 1 base from J; junction bases left unmatched: 12. CDR3 size: 18 residues. Germline assignment: CDR1 SGHAT and CDR2 FQDESV (reference sequence). The CDR3 reads CASSLSAGGDRSQETQYF. In DNA form, the CDR3 reads TGTGCCAGCAGCTTAAGCGCGGGGGGAGACAGGTCCCAAGAGACCCAGTACTTC.

This clonotype was recorded many times. The rearrangement uses TRBV3-1 and TRBJ2-1; D uncertain. The germline gives CDR1 LGHDT, CDR2 YNNKEL (reference sequence). Trimming cost V 4 bases and J 0 bases, with 13 bases left between them. The CDR3 has 16 residues. The CDR3 sequence is CASSPLGLYSYNEQFF. The CDR3 DNA is TGTGCCAGCAGCCCCCTGGGTCTCTACTCCTACAATGAGCAGTTCTTC.

This clonotype was seen at least ten times. The chain carries TRBV18 and TRBJ1-1, with D perhaps TRBD1 (6 bases). Germline CDR1 reads KGHSH; CDR2 reads LQKENI. The CDR3 consists of 15 residues. The V and J ends lost 2 bases and 2 bases respectively, with 12 bases between them. The CDR3 DNA reads as TGTGCCAGCTCACCAATGTGGGACATAAACACTGAAGCTTTCTTT. It yields the protein CASSPMWDINTEAFF.

This clonotype was seen at least ten times. The chain joins TRBV12-3 or TRBV12-4 to TRBJ2-7, with D possibly matching TRBD1 (7 bases). The germline V and J ends were trimmed by 3 bases and 11 bases, with 14 bases remaining between them. The CDR3 length is 12 residues. The CDR3, as DNA: TGTGCCAGCAGTTTCCGGACAGGAGGGGAGTACTTC. Amino acids: CASSFRTGGEYF.

The table lists this clonotype with many counts. The chain couples TRBV20-1 to TRBJ2-7; TRBD1 aligns across 10 bases. V trimming: 0 bases; J trimming: 5 bases; junction bases outside the gene matches: 4. CDR1 and CDR2 (germline): DFQATT, SNEGSKA (reference sequence). The CDR3 runs 14 residues. As DNA, the CDR3 is TGCAGTGCTAGAGACTCCGGGACAGGGGACGAGCAGTACTTC. Translated: CSARDSGTGDEQYF.

The gene calls are TRBV28 and TRBJ2-1; a weak D match, TRBD1 (5 bases). In germline, CDR1 is MDHEN, CDR2 SYDVKM. The V gene lost 2 bases and the J gene lost 3 bases, with 8 bases spanning the gap. The CDR3 spans 14 residues. In nucleotides, the CDR3 is TGTGCCAGCAGTTTAGTGGGGCACTACAATGAGCAGTTCTTC. Protein: CASSLVGHYNEQFF.

In the case of this clonotype: The junction differs from germline at one of its ends, possibly a read error. This chain joins TRBV24-1 and TRBJ1-1; TRBD1 matches at 7 bases. The CDR3 loop spans 19 amino acids. Germline V gene lookup returns CDR1 KGHDR and CDR2 SFDVKD. The CDR3 sequence: CATSDYGTAILVFVTEAIF. Here the CDR3 DNA reads TGTGCCACCAGTGATTACGGGACAGCAATTCTGGTTTTTGTCACTGAAGCTATCTTT.

There are a few counts of this clonotype. The chain links TRBV14 to TRBJ2-4; no reliable D call. The V end was cut by 3 bases, the J end by 7 bases, with 13 bases between. The CDR3 loop spans 14 amino acids. Per the germline V gene, CDR1 is SGHDN and CDR2 is FVKESK. CDR3 in DNA: TGTGCCAGCAGCCAGGATCATAAGGGCAACATTCAGTACTTC. Translating it yields CASSQDHKGNIQYF. Looking up the rest from reference TRBV14 and TRBJ2-4 gives the full variable domain: EAGVTQFPSHSVIEKGQTVTLRCDPISGHDNLYWYRRVMGKEIKFLLHFVKESKQDESGMPNNRFLAERTGGTYSTLKVQPAELEDSGVYFCASSQDHKGNIQYFGAGTRLSVL.

The table lists this clonotype with a few counts. J is TRBJ1-1 and V is TRBV27, with D unclear. CDR3 length equals 13 residues. Trimming pared 3 bases from V and 0 bases from J, leaving 5 bases between. Germline V gene sequence: CDR1 MNHEY, CDR2 SMNVEV (reference sequence). The CDR3 loop reads CASSFRVNTEAFF. The CDR3 DNA follows: TGTGCCAGCAGTTTCCGGGTGAACACTGAAGCTTTCTTT.

In this sample, this clonotype turned up many times. The J gene is TRBJ2-5, the V gene TRBV7-2; no clear D gene. Germline CDR1 SGHTA, CDR2 FQGNSA. This CDR3 is built from 12 residues. Trimming took off 4 bases at V and 6 bases at J, with 9 bases between the two ends. The CDR3 region is CASSSISKTQYF. The CDR3 DNA reads as TGTGCCAGCAGCTCTATCTCCAAGACCCAGTACTTC.

In its sample, this clonotype was seen many times. The V call is TRBV27, the J call TRBJ2-2, with D perhaps matching TRBD1 (7 bases). Germline CDR1 and CDR2: MNHEY and SMNVEV (reference sequence). V dropped 2 bases and J dropped 6 bases, with 10 bases sitting between them. The CDR3 extends over 14 amino acids. The CDR3 DNA sequence: TGTGCCAGCAGTTTAGCCAGGGGGGCCGGGGAGCTGTTTTTT. This gives the protein CASSLARGAGELFF.

The chain employs TRBV11-2 and TRBJ2-5, with TRBD1 matching over 7 bases. The CDR3 runs 15 residues. J gave up 0 bases and V 5 bases, and 6 bases lay outside the gene matches. Germline V gives CDR1 SGHAT, CDR2 FQNNGV. The CDR3 sequence: CASSIGTAYQETQYF. The CDR3 DNA reads as TGTGCCAGCAGCATTGGGACAGCGTACCAAGAGACCCAGTACTTC.

This clonotype was counted at least ten times. This chain uses TRBV12-3 or TRBV12-4 with TRBJ2-3; maybe TRBD2 (5 bases). The germline V and J ends were trimmed by 0 bases and 4 bases, with 8 bases remaining between them. The CDR3 has 14 residues. The CDR3 spells CASSLASGADTQYF. CDR3 in DNA: TGTGCCAGCAGTTTAGCGTCCGGGGCAGATACGCAGTATTTT.

This clonotype appeared a few times. The chain recombines TRBV9 with TRBJ2-7; TRBD1 agrees at 10 bases. CDR3 length equals 15 residues. In germline, CDR1 is SGDLS, CDR2 YYNGEE. The J segment lost 4 bases and the V segment lost 3 bases, leaving 7 bases of the junction unmatched. Written as DNA, the CDR3 is TGTGCCAGCAGCGCTACGGGGACAGGGGTTTACGAGCAGTACTTC. Translating gives CASSATGTGVYEQYF.

J is TRBJ2-7 and V is TRBV27; D is possibly TRBD2 (5 bases). The ends were cut back, 7 bases at V and 2 bases at J, with 12 bases in the middle. This CDR3 has 13 amino acids. Germline CDR1 MNHEY, CDR2 SMNVEV (reference sequence). CDR3 loop: CASKASWAYEQYF. CDR3 nucleotides: TGTGCCAGCAAGGCTAGCTGGGCCTACGAGCAGTACTTC.

The chain links TRBV4-1 to TRBJ2-7; 7 nucleotides agree with TRBD1. Trimming cost V 3 bases and J 0 bases; bases outside gene matches: 5. CDR1 is MGHRA, CDR2 YSYEKL, per germline. The CDR3 covers 15 residues. Here the CDR3 DNA reads TGCGCCAGCAGCCAGGGGACAGCTCACTCCTACGAGCAGTACTTC. The encoded protein is CASSQGTAHSYEQYF.

The sample holds a few counts of this clonotype. The chain joins TRBV6-5 to TRBJ2-5; D is perhaps TRBD2 (6 bases). Trimming pared 5 bases from V and 5 bases from J, leaving 15 bases between. Germline V gives CDR1 MNHEY, CDR2 SVGAGI. This CDR3 region has 14 residues. As DNA, the CDR3 is TGTGCCAGCAGTCACGGGAGCGTGGGGGAGACCCAGTACTTC. It codes for CASSHGSVGETQYF.

This clonotype was observed a few times. This chain links TRBV27 with TRBJ2-3, with 11 bases lining up with TRBD2. CDR3 length: 19 amino acids. Per the germline V gene, CDR1 is MNHEY and CDR2 is SMNVEV (reference sequence). The V segment lost 0 bases and the J segment 0 bases; nucleotides outside the gene matches: 8. The CDR3 DNA is TGTGCCAGCAGTTTATCATCTAGCGGGAGGACCGCCAGCACAGATACGCAGTATTTT. Translation gives CASSLSSSGRTASTDTQYF.

The chain joins TRBV9 to TRBJ2-5; 8 nucleotides line up with TRBD1. Losses at the gene ends were 1 base for V and 8 bases for J; bases not matched to a gene: 7. The CDR3 runs 14 residues. Germline-derived CDR1 and CDR2 are SGDLS and YYNGEE. The CDR3 DNA is TGTGCCAGCAGCGTACTCCTGACAGGGGCAACCCAGTACTTC. Translating it yields CASSVLLTGATQYF. Full variable domain (missing parts from reference TRBV9 and TRBJ2-5): DSGVTQTPKHLITATGQRVTLRCSPRSGDLSVYWYQQSLDQGLQFLIQYYNGEERAKGNILERFSAQQFPDLHSELNLSSLELGDSALYFCASSVLLTGATQYFGPGTRLLVL.